This T cell receptor (beta chain) is drawn from a study of human T cells and chemical hapten exposure. Trimming took off 5 bases at V and 9 bases at J, with 18 bases between the two ends. CDR3 length: 14 residues. Per the germline V gene, CDR1 is SGHTA and CDR2 is FQGNSA. Original processing notes: Samples had a median of 95,638 TCRs, ranging roughly 23,224 to 690,600. TCRdb analysed the RACE reads with MiXCR anew, one entry per CDR3 protein. What appears here as the V and J calls and clone size reflects TCRdb's work, not the paper's. The data contain about 350,000 distinct CDR3 sequences, about 6% of them singletons. Time point here: patch test 2, 6 weeks after DPC sensitization. Treatment specified: therapeutic diphenylcyclopropenone sensitization with weekly scalp DPC.

The starting material was whole blood, obtained in connection with sensitization to the hapten diphenylcyclopropenone (DPC). The rearrangement uses TRBV7-2 and TRBJ2-3, with D possibly being TRBD2 (5 bases). This receptor was taken from a woman between 18 and 29 years old with alopecia areata. Some clones in this sample may be carry-over from other donors' samples. In DNA form, the CDR3 reads TGTGCCAGCAGCCCCATGGGGATCTCTAGCACGCAGTATTTT. It yields the protein CASSPMGISSTQYF.